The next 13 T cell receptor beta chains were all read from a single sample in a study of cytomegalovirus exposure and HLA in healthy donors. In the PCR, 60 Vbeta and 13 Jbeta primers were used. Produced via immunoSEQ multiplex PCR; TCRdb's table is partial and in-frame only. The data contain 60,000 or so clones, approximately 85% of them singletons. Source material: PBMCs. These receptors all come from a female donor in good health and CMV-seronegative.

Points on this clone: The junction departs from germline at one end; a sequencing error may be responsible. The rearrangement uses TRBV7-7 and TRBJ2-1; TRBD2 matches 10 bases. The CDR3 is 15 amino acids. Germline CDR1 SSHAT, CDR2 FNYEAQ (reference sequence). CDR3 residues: CASSLDSGRFNEQFF. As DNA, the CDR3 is TGTGCTAGCAGCTTAGATAGCGGGAGGTTCAATGAGCAGTTCTTC.

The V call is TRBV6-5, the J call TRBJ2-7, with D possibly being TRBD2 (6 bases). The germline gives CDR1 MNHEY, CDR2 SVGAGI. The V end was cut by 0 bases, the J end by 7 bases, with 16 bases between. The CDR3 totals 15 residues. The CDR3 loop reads CASSYSLGGGGEQYF. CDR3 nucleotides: TGTGCCAGCAGTTACTCGCTGGGGGGAGGAGGGGAGCAGTACTTC.

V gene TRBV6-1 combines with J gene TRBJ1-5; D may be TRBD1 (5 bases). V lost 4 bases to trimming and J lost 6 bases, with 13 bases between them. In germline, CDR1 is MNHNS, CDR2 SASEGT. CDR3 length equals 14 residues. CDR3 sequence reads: CASSGQFGFQPQHF. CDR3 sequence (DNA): TGTGCCAGCAGTGGACAGTTCGGTTTTCAGCCCCAGCATTTT.

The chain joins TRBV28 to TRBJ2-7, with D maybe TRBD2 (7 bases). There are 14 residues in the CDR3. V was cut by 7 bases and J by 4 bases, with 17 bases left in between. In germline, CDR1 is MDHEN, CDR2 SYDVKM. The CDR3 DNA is TGTGCCAGCACGACGGGGGGCGCTTGGTACGAGCAGTACTTC. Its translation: CASTTGGAWYEQYF.

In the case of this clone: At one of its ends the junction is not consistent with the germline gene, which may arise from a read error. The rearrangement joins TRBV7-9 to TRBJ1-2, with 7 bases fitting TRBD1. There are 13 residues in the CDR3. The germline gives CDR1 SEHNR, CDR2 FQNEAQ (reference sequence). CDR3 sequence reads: CSSSLGTDYGYTF. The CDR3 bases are TGTTCCAGCAGCTTAGGGACAGACTATGGCTACACCTTC.

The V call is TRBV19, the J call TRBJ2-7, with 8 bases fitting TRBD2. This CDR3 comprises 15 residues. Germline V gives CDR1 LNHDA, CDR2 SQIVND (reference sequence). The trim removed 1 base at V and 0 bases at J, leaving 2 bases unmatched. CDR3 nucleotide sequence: TGTGCCAGTAGTATAGCCAGCGGGAGCTCCTACGAGCAGTACTTC. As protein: CASSIASGSSYEQYF. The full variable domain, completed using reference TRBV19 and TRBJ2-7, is DGGITQSPKYLFRKEGQNVTLSCEQNLNHDAMYWYRQDPGQGLRLIYYSQIVNDFQKGDIAEGYSVSREKKESFPLTVTSAQKNPTAFYLCASSIASGSSYEQYFGPGTRLTVT.

As DNA, the CDR3 is TGTGCCAGCAGTTCCGGGTTCGGATGGGTGGAAGCTTTCTTT. Its translation is CASSSGFGWVEAFF. This sequence joins TRBV7-9 and TRBJ1-1; no definite D call. Per the germline V gene, CDR1 is SEHNR and CDR2 is FQNEAQ (reference sequence). Trimming shortened V by 6 bases and J by 8 bases, and 19 bases separated the two germline ends. CDR3 length equals 14 residues.

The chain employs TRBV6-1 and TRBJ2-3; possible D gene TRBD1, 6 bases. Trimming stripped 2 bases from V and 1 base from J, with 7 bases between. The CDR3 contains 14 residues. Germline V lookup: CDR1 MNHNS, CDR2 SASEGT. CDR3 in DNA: TGTGCCAGCAGTGAAAAGGGGGGCACAGATACGCAGTATTTT. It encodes CASSEKGGTDTQYF.

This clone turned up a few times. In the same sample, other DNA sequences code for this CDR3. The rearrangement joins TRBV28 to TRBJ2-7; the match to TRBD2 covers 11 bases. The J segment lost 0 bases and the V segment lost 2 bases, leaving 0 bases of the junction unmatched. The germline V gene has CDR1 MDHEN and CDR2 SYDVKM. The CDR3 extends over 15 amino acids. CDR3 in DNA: TGTGCCAGCAGTTTAGGGACTAGCGGCTCCTACGAGCAGTACTTC. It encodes CASSLGTSGSYEQYF.

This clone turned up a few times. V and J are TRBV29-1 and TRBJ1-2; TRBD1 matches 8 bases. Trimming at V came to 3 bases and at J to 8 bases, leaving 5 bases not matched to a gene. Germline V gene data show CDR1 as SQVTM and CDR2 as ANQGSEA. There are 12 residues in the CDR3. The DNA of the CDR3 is TGCAGCGTTGACCAGGGGGCTCGGGGCTACACCTTC. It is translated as CSVDQGARGYTF.

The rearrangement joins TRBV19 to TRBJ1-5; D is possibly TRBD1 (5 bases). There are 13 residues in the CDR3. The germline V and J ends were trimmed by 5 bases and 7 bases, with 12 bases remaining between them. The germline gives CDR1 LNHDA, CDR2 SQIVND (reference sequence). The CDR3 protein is CASSWGRWQPQHF. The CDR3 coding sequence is TGTGCCAGTAGTTGGGGGAGGTGGCAGCCCCAGCATTTT. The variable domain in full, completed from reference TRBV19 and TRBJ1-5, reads DGGITQSPKYLFRKEGQNVTLSCEQNLNHDAMYWYRQDPGQGLRLIYYSQIVNDFQKGDIAEGYSVSREKKESFPLTVTSAQKNPTAFYLCASSWGRWQPQHFGDGTRLSIL.

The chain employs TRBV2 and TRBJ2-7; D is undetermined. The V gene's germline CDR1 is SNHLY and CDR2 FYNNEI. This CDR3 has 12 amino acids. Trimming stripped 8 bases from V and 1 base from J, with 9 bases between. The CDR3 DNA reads TGTGCCAGCGGGCAGGCTTCCTACGAGCAGTACTTC. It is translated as CASGQASYEQYF.

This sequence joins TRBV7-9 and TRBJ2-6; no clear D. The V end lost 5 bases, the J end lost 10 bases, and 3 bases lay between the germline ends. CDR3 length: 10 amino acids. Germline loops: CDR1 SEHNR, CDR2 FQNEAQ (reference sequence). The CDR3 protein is CASSQNVLTF. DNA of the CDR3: TGTGCCAGCAGCCAGAACGTCCTGACTTTC.